The rows below give T cell receptor beta chains drawn from one sample of a study of graft-versus-host responses after intestinal transplantation. Data came from immunoSEQ multiplex PCR; TCRdb stores just in-frame clones and leaves some out. The profile shows tens of thousands of clones, 80% to 95% of them singletons. These receptors have no identified antigens. Source: unstimulated CD4+ T cells sorted from spleen or lymph node cells, taken before transplant. The receptors here all came from a human donor who was the organ donor for an intestinal transplant. Both conserved end residues are part of each CDR3. The D gene is left open where the match is weak. The size field is filled for only some rows; it gives once, few, many or a size class.

>TRBJ2-7|TRBD1|TRBV6-5|NA
CASSLRTGGGYEQYF
TGTGCCAGCAGTCTTCGGACAGGGGGCGGGTACGAGCAGTACTTC
>TRBJ2-1|NA|TRBV7-4|NA
CASNEWWRDSEYNEQFF
TGTGCCAGCAACGAATGGTGGCGGGATAGCGAGTACAATGAGCAGTTCTTC
>TRBJ1-5|NA|TRBV6-6|NA
CASSSGRRGPQHF
TGTGCCAGCAGTTCCGGACGAAGGGGGCCCCAGCATTTT
>TRBJ2-3|NA|TRBV9|NA
CASTTGLFTDTQYF
TGTGCCAGTACCACGGGACTTTTCACAGATACGCAGTATTTT
>TRBJ2-1|TRBD2|TRBV19|NA
CASSTPGGGGSSYNEQFF
TGTGCCAGTAGTACCCCCGGGGGGGGCGGGAGCTCCTACAATGAGCAGTTCTTC
>TRBJ2-7|NA|TRBV11-2|once
CASSLGGKRGEQYF
TGTGCCAGCAGCTTAGGGGGGAAAAGGGGCGAGCAGTACTTC
>TRBJ2-3|NA|TRBV5-6|NA
CASSFGQSTDTQYF
TGTGCCAGCAGCTTCGGACAGAGCACAGATACGCAGTATTTT
>TRBJ2-7|TRBD2|TRBV27|NA
CASSSFSGKPYEQYF
TGTGCCAGCAGTTCCTTTAGCGGGAAACCCTACGAGCAGTACTTC
>TRBJ2-7|TRBD2|TRBV13|NA
CASSLEGGRAEQYF
TGTGCCAGCAGCTTAGAAGGCGGGAGGGCTGAGCAGTACTTC
>TRBJ1-1|NA|TRBV25-1|NA
CASSEFGTEAFF
TGTGCCAGCAGTGAATTTGGCACTGAAGCTTTCTTT
>TRBJ2-2|TRBD2|TRBV6-5|NA
CASSYWTSGNTGELFF
TGTGCCAGCAGTTACTGGACTAGCGGGAACACCGGGGAGCTGTTTTTT
>TRBJ1-5|NA|TRBV19|NA
CASSTGQPYSNQPQHF
TGTGCCAGTAGTACAGGACAGCCCTATAGCAATCAGCCCCAGCATTTT
>TRBJ1-2|NA|TRBV6-5|NA
CASSTQGRQGYTF
TGTGCCAGCAGTACTCAGGGACGACAGGGCTACACCTTC
>TRBJ2-1|TRBD2|TRBV20-1|NA
CSVAGRDEQFF
TGCAGTGTCGCAGGGAGGGATGAGCAGTTCTTC
>TRBJ2-7|NA|TRBV6-6|NA
CASSALDPPYEQYF
TGTGCCAGCAGTGCCCTCGACCCCCCCTACGAGCAGTACTTC
>TRBJ2-3|TRBD2|TRBV7-3|NA
CASAEGGRAIDTQYF
TGTGCCAGCGCCGAGGGCGGGAGGGCCATCGATACGCAGTATTTT
>TRBJ1-2|NA|TRBV7-9|NA
CASSLKGDYGYTF
TGTGCCAGCAGCTTAAAAGGGGACTATGGCTACACCTTC
>TRBJ2-3|TRBD2|TRBV25-1|NA
CASSPTSGGTDTQYF
TGTGCCAGCAGTCCAACTAGCGGGGGCACAGATACGCAGTATTTT
>TRBJ2-1|NA|TRBV10-3|NA
CAISEYNEQFF
TGTGCCATCAGTGAGTACAATGAGCAGTTCTTC
>TRBJ2-1|NA|TRBV28|NA
CASSLLREQFF
TGTGCCAGCAGTTTATTGCGGGAGCAGTTCTTC
>TRBJ2-3|NA|TRBV28|NA
CASSYPGGDTQYF
TGTGCCAGCAGTTACCCTGGGGGAGATACGCAGTATTTT
>TRBJ2-5|TRBD2|TRBV7-2|NA
CASSFGTSQETQYF
TGTGCCAGCAGCTTCGGGACTAGCCAAGAGACCCAGTACTTC
>TRBJ2-1|TRBD1|TRBV28|NA
CASNQFRDRVNNEQFF
TGTGCCAGCAACCAATTCCGGGACAGGGTCAACAATGAGCAGTTCTTC
>TRBJ2-1|NA|TRBV28|NA
CASYGSNTYNEQFF
TGTGCCAGTTACGGGAGTAACACCTACAATGAGCAGTTCTTC
>TRBJ2-7|NA|TRBV9|NA
CASSGTGRGYEQYF
TGTGCCAGCAGCGGAACAGGTAGAGGCTACGAGCAGTACTTC
>TRBJ2-3|TRBD2|TRBV4-3|NA
CASSQGLAGDFLSTDTQYF
TGCGCCAGCAGCCAAGGACTAGCGGGAGACTTTCTTAGCACAGATACGCAGTATTTT
>TRBJ2-1|NA|TRBV27|NA
CASSFFSGVEDEQFF
TGTGCCAGCAGTTTTTTCTCGGGAGTCGAGGATGAGCAGTTCTTC
>TRBJ2-1|NA|TRBV7-8|NA
CASSLVPGGTYNEQFF
TGTGCCAGCAGCTTAGTCCCAGGCGGGACATACAATGAGCAGTTCTTC
>TRBJ1-1|NA|TRBV19|few
CASSTIGRGTEAFF
TGTGCCAGTAGCACTATCGGCAGGGGTACTGAAGCTTTCTTT
>TRBJ2-1|NA|TRBV18|NA
CASSPQGTNNYNEQFF
TGTGCCAGCTCACCTCAGGGGACAAACAACTACAATGAGCAGTTCTTC
>TRBJ2-7|TRBD1|TRBV11-2|NA
CASSTRTGESSEQYF
TGTGCCAGCAGCACCAGGACAGGGGAAAGTTCCGAGCAGTACTTC
>TRBJ2-3|NA|TRBV7-2|NA
CASSLGGEGTDTQYF
TGTGCCAGCAGCTTAGGGGGAGAGGGCACAGATACGCAGTATTTT
>TRBJ2-1|TRBD2|TRBV19|once
CASSPGTTYNEQFF
TGTGCCAGTAGCCCCGGGACTACCTACAATGAGCAGTTCTTC
>TRBJ2-7|NA|TRBV6-6|NA
CASSPSYEQYF
TGTGCCAGCAGTCCATCCTACGAGCAGTACTTC
>TRBJ2-2|TRBD2|TRBV4-3|NA
CASSQDSSSGLASGELFF
TGCGCCAGCAGCCAAGACTCAAGCTCGGGACTAGCCTCCGGGGAGCTGTTTTTT
>TRBJ2-5|TRBD1|TRBV5-4|NA
CASSLWTGSTETQYF
TGTGCCAGCAGCTTGTGGACAGGGAGTACGGAGACCCAGTACTTC
>TRBJ2-3|NA|TRBV30|NA
CAWKPTGWGDTQYF
TGTGCCTGGAAACCAACAGGGTGGGGGGATACGCAGTATTTT
>TRBJ2-2|NA|TRBV7-2|NA
CASSLAGGTGELFF
TGTGCCAGCAGCTTAGCGGGGGGCACCGGGGAGCTGTTTTTT
>TRBJ2-7|TRBD2|TRBV7-2|NA
CASSLASGSYEQYF
TGTGCCAGCAGCTTAGCGAGCGGGAGTTACGAGCAGTACTTC
>TRBJ1-1|NA|TRBV9|NA
CASSVAPGWDGTEAFF
TGTGCCAGCAGCGTAGCTCCCGGGTGGGACGGCACTGAAGCTTTCTTT
>TRBJ2-7|TRBD2|TRBV7-8|NA
CASSRPGLAAEQYF
TGTGCCAGCAGCAGACCGGGACTAGCGGCCGAGCAGTACTTC
>TRBJ2-7|NA|TRBV5-1|NA
CASSLVGPSYEQYF
TGCGCCAGCAGCTTGGTCGGGCCCTCCTACGAGCAGTACTTC
>TRBJ1-5|TRBD1|TRBV4-3|NA
CASSQEGVTGLQPQHF
TGCGCCAGCAGCCAAGAAGGGGTGACAGGGCTGCAGCCCCAGCATTTT
>TRBJ2-3|NA|TRBV4-2|NA
CASSQEGGISPPRGDTQYF
TGTGCCAGCAGCCAAGAAGGGGGGATTTCACCCCCACGGGGGGATACGCAGTATTTT
>TRBJ2-1|NA|TRBV30|few
CAWSVRGVHGTYYNEQFF
TGTGCCTGGAGTGTAAGGGGGGTTCACGGAACCTACTACAATGAGCAGTTCTTC
>TRBJ2-7|NA|TRBV28|NA
CASSFSGTREQYF
TGTGCCAGCAGTTTTTCCGGGACAAGGGAGCAGTACTTC
>TRBJ2-7|TRBD2|TRBV30|once
CAWSGGGRLYEQYF
TGTGCCTGGAGTGGAGGCGGGAGACTCTACGAGCAGTACTTC
>TRBJ1-2|NA|TRBV9|NA
CASNKGGFGGYTF
TGTGCCAGCAACAAGGGGGGTTTCGGCGGCTACACCTTC
>TRBJ1-5|NA|TRBV4-3|NA
CASSQQYSNQPQHF
TGCGCCAGCAGCCAACAATATAGCAATCAGCCCCAGCATTTT
>TRBJ2-1|NA|TRBV29-1|NA
CSVSGANEQFF
TGCAGCGTTTCCGGGGCTAATGAGCAGTTCTTC
>TRBJ2-2|TRBD1|TRBV7-3|NA
CASSLLGQGHTGELFF
TGTGCCAGCAGCTTACTCGGACAGGGCCACACCGGGGAGCTGTTTTTT
>TRBJ1-1|NA|TRBV6-5|NA
CASSEEEGTEAFF
TGTGCCAGCAGTGAAGAGGAGGGTACTGAAGCTTTCTTT
>TRBJ2-5|NA|TRBV7-3|few
CASSRDLEETQYF
TGTGCCAGCAGCCGGGACTTAGAAGAGACCCAGTACTTC
>TRBJ2-5|NA|TRBV30|NA
CAWTQTGGVKTQYF
TGTGCCTGGACACAAACGGGGGGCGTAAAGACCCAGTACTTC
>TRBJ2-5|NA|TRBV10-3|NA
CAISESGSGMGQETQYF
TGTGCCATCAGTGAGTCGGGGAGTGGAATGGGCCAAGAGACCCAGTACTTC
>TRBJ2-7|TRBD2|TRBV5-5|NA
CASSIGASGEYEQYF
TGTGCCAGCAGCATTGGGGCTAGCGGGGAATACGAGCAGTACTTC
>TRBJ2-3|TRBD2|TRBV2|NA
CASSEARGDTQYF
TGTGCCAGCAGTGAAGCGCGGGGGGATACGCAGTATTTT
>TRBJ1-6|NA|TRBV27|NA
CASSLLGVPAFRSPLHF
TGTGCCAGCAGTTTACTGGGGGTCCCTGCTTTTCGATCACCCCTCCACTTT
>TRBJ2-1|TRBD2|TRBV28|NA
CATLATKNEQFF
TGTGCCACACTAGCGACGAAGAATGAGCAGTTCTTC
>TRBJ1-5|NA|TRBV28|NA
CASSFLSGDSNQPQHF
TGTGCCAGCAGTTTTTTGTCAGGGGACAGCAATCAGCCCCAGCATTTT